The clone carrying this TCR beta chain was picked up one time. Its antigen is not known. The entry originates in a study of T cells in localized non-small cell lung cancer. The data were produced by immunoSEQ multiplex PCR, yet TCRdb's version contains in-frame clones alone and is incomplete. This sample has 48,000 or so clones, with approximately 75% found just once. Study-level results: Sequencing, confined to only one tumor region, leaves heterogeneity possible.

This CDR3 region has 16 residues. Germline CDR1 and CDR2: SGHDT and YYEEEE. Trimming cost V 6 bases and J 9 bases, with 25 bases left between them. The clonotype originates from a man aged 40 to 75 with stage I squamous cell lung carcinoma. The source was peripheral blood, collected before any cancer treatment. The V gene is TRBV5-6, the J gene TRBJ1-3; D is undetermined. In DNA, the CDR3 is TGTGCCAGCACTATCCAAACGGGCTGGGAGACGAGCACCATATATTTT. Translation gives CASTIQTGWETSTIYF.